These 28 T cell receptor beta chains originate from one sample sequenced in a study of response to subunit inactivated influenza vaccine. MiXCR was run by TCRdb on the RT-PCR reads, yielding one entry per CDR3 protein. The sample records approximately 530,000 distinct CDR3 sequences, approximately 7.8% being singletons. Here the sequenced sample was PBMCs from blood, taken about 23 months after vaccination. All receptors derive from a man aged 50-75 years who received an inactivated influenza vaccine.

The chain links TRBV27 to TRBJ1-1; D call uncertain. The CDR3 is 15 amino acids. The V end lost 5 bases, the J end lost 5 bases, and 18 bases lay between the germline ends. Germline values: CDR1 MNHEY, CDR2 SMNVEV (reference sequence). This CDR3 is CASSARARGYTEAFF. The CDR3, as DNA: TGTGCCAGCAGTGCCCGGGCCCGCGGGTATACTGAAGCTTTCTTT.

The sample holds a few counts of this clonotype. The rearrangement links TRBV15 to TRBJ2-5; D gene ambiguous. The germline V and J ends were trimmed by 3 bases and 4 bases, with 15 bases remaining between them. There are 15 residues in the CDR3. Germline CDR1 reads LNHNV; CDR2 reads YYDKDF (reference sequence). CDR3 nucleotides: TGTGCCACCAGCAGTTTGCGAAGTTCTGGAGAGACCCAGTACTTC. This encodes CATSSLRSSGETQYF. The full variable domain, completed using reference TRBV15 and TRBJ2-5, is DAMVIQNPRYQVTQFGKPVTLSCSQTLNHNVMYWYQQKSSQAPKLLFHYYDKDFNNEADTPDNFQSRRPNTSFCFLDIRSPGLGDTAMYLCATSSLRSSGETQYFGPGTRLLVL.

The CDR3 spells CASSSRTVNYEQYF. The CDR3 coding sequence is TGTGCCAGCAGTTCGCGGACAGTGAACTACGAGCAGTACTTC. The chain uses TRBV12-3 or TRBV12-4 and TRBJ2-7, with TRBD1 as a possible D gene (6 bases). The CDR3 totals 14 residues. Trimming pared 4 bases from V and 3 bases from J, leaving 13 bases between.

This clonotype was recorded at least ten times. The V and J genes are TRBV5-1 and TRBJ2-1, with D possibly called TRBD1 or TRBD2 (6 bases each). Germline V CDR1 and CDR2: SGHRS, YFSETQ. The CDR3 is made up of 15 amino acids. V was clipped by 4 bases and J by 1 base, with 12 bases between them. The CDR3 DNA follows: TGCGCCAGCAGCCTGGGGGGCAAATCCTACAATGAGCAGTTCTTC. Protein product: CASSLGGKSYNEQFF.

In this sample, this clonotype turned up many times. This chain joins TRBV6-2 or TRBV6-3 and TRBJ2-7, with 9 positions matching TRBD1. V lost 6 bases to trimming and J lost 4 bases; unmatched junction nucleotides: 4. Germline V gene data show CDR1 as MNHEY and CDR2 as SVGEGT. The CDR3 is made up of 13 amino acids. CDR3 coding DNA: TGTGCCAGCAGCCGGGACAGGGAGTACGAGCAGTACTTC. It specifies CASSRDREYEQYF.

Ten or more counts support this clonotype. This sequence joins TRBV7-3 and TRBJ2-2; D gene ambiguous. The length of the CDR3 is 14 residues. V lost 3 bases to trimming and J lost 6 bases, with 11 bases between them. The V gene's germline CDR1 is SGHTA and CDR2 FQGTGA. The CDR3 DNA is TGTGCCAGCAGCTTTATGGCCGGGTCCGGGGAGCTGTTTTTT. Translation gives CASSFMAGSGELFF.

The chain couples TRBV7-6 to TRBJ2-7; D possibly uses TRBD1 or TRBD2 (6 bases each). V lost 2 bases, J lost 0 bases, and 17 bases lay in between. Germline CDR1 reads SGHVS; CDR2 reads FNYEAQ. CDR3 size: 17 residues. The CDR3 coding sequence is TGTGCCAGCAGCTTAAACGTGGGGGGCCAGGGCTCCTACGAGCAGTACTTC. It translates to CASSLNVGGQGSYEQYF.

This clonotype was seen ten or more times. V and J are TRBV12-3 or TRBV12-4 and TRBJ1-4; D gene uncertain. There are 13 residues in the CDR3. V lost 6 bases, J lost 0 bases, and 5 bases lay in between. The CDR3: CASRRSTNEKLFF. In DNA, the CDR3 is TGTGCCAGCAGGAGATCAACTAATGAAAAACTGTTTTTT.

The chain recombines TRBV3-1 with TRBJ2-1; D unclear. The germline V and J ends were trimmed by 2 bases and 9 bases, with 11 bases remaining between them. The CDR3 is made up of 13 amino acids. CDR1 is LGHDT and CDR2 is YNNKEL in the germline V gene (reference sequence). CDR3 region: CASSQRLGSEQFF. Written as DNA, the CDR3 is TGTGCCAGCAGCCAACGCCTAGGAAGTGAGCAGTTCTTC.

This clonotype was recorded at least ten times. The gene calls are TRBV6-2 or TRBV6-3 and TRBJ1-5, with D tentatively TRBD1 (5 bases). From germline, CDR1 is MNHEY and CDR2 SVGEGT. The CDR3 totals 13 residues. Trimming shortened V by 6 bases and J by 6 bases, and 12 bases separated the two germline ends. CDR3 in amino acids: CASRAIDSQPQHF. The CDR3, as DNA: TGTGCCAGCAGAGCTATAGACAGTCAGCCCCAGCATTTT.

This clonotype was recorded many times. The rearrangement joins TRBV4-3 to TRBJ2-5; TRBD2 matches at 14 bases. Germline V CDR1 and CDR2: LGHNA, YSLEER. V lost 0 bases, J lost 3 bases, and 6 bases stayed unmatched. This CDR3 region has 18 residues. CDR3 loop: CASSQEEGLAGDEETQYF. CDR3 in DNA: TGCGCCAGCAGCCAAGAAGAGGGACTAGCGGGAGATGAAGAGACCCAGTACTTC.

The sample holds a few counts of this clonotype. The J gene is TRBJ1-1, the V gene TRBV20-1; weak D call: TRBD1 (5 bases). The germline V and J ends were trimmed by 0 bases and 4 bases, with 9 bases remaining between them. Looked up from germline, CDR1 is DFQATT and CDR2 is SNEGSKA (reference sequence). The CDR3 contains 13 residues. CDR3 nucleotides: TGCAGTGCTAGAGAAAGGGGAGGCACTGAAGCTTTCTTT. It specifies CSARERGGTEAFF.

V is TRBV5-1 and J is TRBJ1-1, with D perhaps matching TRBD1 (6 bases). The germline V gene encodes CDR1 SGHRS and CDR2 YFSETQ. Trimming shortened V by 3 bases and J by 1 base, and 10 bases separated the two germline ends. The CDR3 is made up of 14 amino acids. CDR3 region: CASSWGQPNTEAFF. The DNA for the CDR3 is TGCGCCAGCAGCTGGGGACAACCGAACACTGAAGCTTTCTTT.

This clonotype showed up many times. The rearrangement links TRBV20-1 to TRBJ1-1; 7 nucleotides align to TRBD1. The germline CDR1 and CDR2 sequences are DFQATT and SNEGSKA (reference sequence). After removal of 3 bases from V and 2 bases from J, the junction contained 9 bases not matched to a gene. This CDR3 has 15 residues. The chain's CDR3 is CSARPDRARNTEAFF. In DNA, the CDR3 is TGCAGTGCTAGGCCCGACAGGGCTAGAAACACTGAAGCTTTCTTT.

This chain connects TRBV5-1 to TRBJ2-5; D may be TRBD1 (5 bases). Germline V gene lookup returns CDR1 SGHRS and CDR2 YFSETQ. The CDR3 consists of 15 residues. Trimming removed 0 bases at V and 3 bases at J, with 12 bases between. The CDR3 DNA reads as TGCGCCAGCAGCTTGGGATCTCAGGGCAAAGAGACCCAGTACTTC. It codes for CASSLGSQGKETQYF.

The rearrangement uses TRBV7-9 and TRBJ2-3; weak D call: TRBD2 (6 bases). The CDR3 length is 15 residues. Germline-derived CDR1 and CDR2 are SEHNR and FQNEAQ (reference sequence). Between the trimmed V and J ends, which lost 5 bases and 4 bases, there was a span of 16 bases. The DNA for the CDR3 is TGTGCCAGCAGCGCTGAGTGGAGGGCGGCAGATACGCAGTATTTT. Translation gives CASSAEWRAADTQYF.

The table lists this clonotype with a few counts. CDR3 loop: CSARLSGRMIYEQYF. DNA for the CDR3: TGCAGTGCCAGATTAAGCGGGAGGATGATATACGAGCAGTACTTC. The rearrangement links TRBV20-1 to TRBJ2-7; 9 nucleotides match TRBD2. The CDR3 has 15 amino acids. The J segment lost 4 bases and the V segment lost 6 bases, leaving 13 bases of the junction unmatched. Germline V gene sequence: CDR1 DFQATT, CDR2 SNEGSKA (reference sequence).

This clonotype was seen a handful of times. This rearrangement joins TRBV10-3 to TRBJ1-4, with 8 bases lining up with TRBD1. Germline V gene lookup returns CDR1 ENHRY and CDR2 SYGVKD. V dropped 2 bases and J dropped 8; count of bases not matched to a gene: 4. CDR3 length equals 14 residues. CDR3 DNA sequence: TGTGCCATCAGTGAGGGACAGGGCCGGGAAAAACTGTTTTTT. Its protein product is CAISEGQGREKLFF.

This clonotype has a count of ten or more. The rearrangement uses TRBV11-2 and TRBJ2-1; D possibly uses TRBD1 or TRBD2 (5 bases each). Germline values: CDR1 SGHAT, CDR2 FQNNGV. Trimming shortened V by 3 bases and J by 5 bases, and 11 bases separated the two germline ends. This CDR3 spans 14 amino acids. CDR3 nucleotide sequence: TGTGCCAGCAGCTTCGGGACCTCAGACAATGAGCAGTTCTTC. This translates into CASSFGTSDNEQFF.

A few counts support this clonotype. The V and J genes are TRBV12-3 or TRBV12-4 and TRBJ2-2; 7 bases agree with TRBD1. The V and J ends lost 4 bases and 7 bases, in that order; junction bases with no gene match: 9. The CDR3 has 15 residues. As DNA, the CDR3 is TGTGCCAGCAGTTCCCCGGGACAGACGGGCGGGGAGCTGTTTTTT. Protein sequence: CASSSPGQTGGELFF.

Only a few counts were recorded for this clonotype. The chain couples TRBV18 to TRBJ1-5; D perhaps matches TRBD1 (5 bases). The CDR3 covers 13 residues. Between the trimmed V and J ends, which lost 3 bases and 5 bases, there was a span of 8 bases. The germline CDR1 and CDR2 sequences are KGHSH and LQKENI. The CDR3 sequence is CASSPRVDQPQHF. The CDR3 nucleotides read TGTGCCAGCTCACCCAGGGTAGATCAGCCCCAGCATTTT.

This clonotype was counted many times. This chain links TRBV12-3 or TRBV12-4 with TRBJ2-7, with a possible D match to TRBD2 (5 bases). This CDR3 spans 15 amino acids. V was cut by 5 bases and J by 5 bases, with 19 bases left in between. CDR3 sequence reads: CASSEIALAINEQYF. The DNA of the CDR3 is TGTGCCAGCAGTGAGATCGCGCTAGCTATAAACGAGCAGTACTTC.

This clonotype turned up a few times. V usage is TRBV2 and J usage is TRBJ2-7; a weak D match, TRBD1 (5 bases). V lost 6 bases and J 7 bases, leaving 10 bases between the germline ends. This CDR3 region has 11 residues. The germline V gene encodes CDR1 SNHLY and CDR2 FYNNEI. The CDR3 sequence is CASSRVVEQYF. The CDR3 DNA is TGTGCCAGCAGCAGGGTAGTGGAGCAGTACTTC.

This clonotype occurred a few times. As DNA, the CDR3 is TGTGCCAGCAGCGGGTTGGTCCCCGGGGGGGGCGAAGAGCAGTTCTTC. Translated: CASSGLVPGGGEEQFF. The rearrangement links TRBV9 to TRBJ2-1, with TRBD2 matching 8 bases. Germline V lookup: CDR1 SGDLS, CDR2 YYNGEE. This CDR3 is built from 16 residues. The J segment lost 10 bases and the V segment lost 3 bases, leaving 15 bases of the junction unmatched.

This clonotype was picked up many times. The genes are TRBV29-1 and TRBJ2-2; unclear D gene. V was shortened by 7 bases and J by 1 base, with 10 bases between the two germline ends. There are 13 residues in the CDR3. The germline gives CDR1 SQVTM, CDR2 ANQGSEA. The CDR3 coding sequence is TGCAGCGGGGCCGAGGAGAACACCGGGGAGCTGTTTTTT. This codes for CSGAEENTGELFF.

A word on this clonotype: An end of the junction does not agree with germline; a read error may underlie this. The chain is built from TRBV29-1 and TRBJ2-2; 9 bases are a match to TRBD2. The germline V gene has CDR1 SQVTM and CDR2 ANQGSEA. This CDR3 contains 14 residues. CDR3 loop: CSVVGSGSTGALFF. The CDR3 DNA reads TGCAGCGTTGTGGGTAGCGGGAGCACCGGGGCGCTGTTTTTT.

The V and J genes are TRBV9 and TRBJ2-1, with D perhaps TRBD2 (6 bases). Germline V gene data show CDR1 as SGDLS and CDR2 as YYNGEE. The CDR3 is 14 amino acids. Between the trimmed V and J ends, which lost 0 bases and 7 bases, there was a span of 11 bases. The CDR3 nucleotides read TGTGCCAGCAGCGTAGCGGGACGGGGGAATGAGCAGTTCTTC. Translation gives CASSVAGRGNEQFF.

This clonotype was picked up a small number of times. The chain is built from TRBV15 and TRBJ1-2; D gene ambiguous. The CDR3 consists of 13 residues. CDR1 is LNHNV and CDR2 is YYDKDF in the germline V gene (reference sequence). V was shortened by 5 bases and J by 4 bases, with 11 bases between the two germline ends. The CDR3 DNA reads as TGTGCCACCAGCGGCTCAGGAGGCTATGGCTACACCTTC. The encoded protein is CATSGSGGYGYTF. Drawing the rest from reference TRBV15 and TRBJ1-2, the complete variable domain is DAMVIQNPRYQVTQFGKPVTLSCSQTLNHNVMYWYQQKSSQAPKLLFHYYDKDFNNEADTPDNFQSRRPNTSFCFLDIRSPGLGDTAMYLCATSGSGGYGYTFGSGTRLTVV.